These 9 T cell receptor beta chains share one sample of origin, sequenced in a study of blood T cells in healthy people across ages. Next came a second PCR, run for about 7 to 12 cycles, which used a sample-barcoded 5' primer along with a J-beta primer mix. Via MiXCR, TCRdb re-called the 5' RACE reads, giving one row per CDR3 protein. Of roughly 1,700,000 distinct CDR3 sequences listed, 28% are singletons. What was sequenced was blood. These receptor sequences come from a woman aged 25 to 39 in good health.

This clonotype was seen only a few times. The genes are TRBV28 and TRBJ2-7, with TRBD1 matching over 7 bases. After removal of 7 bases from V and 2 bases from J, the junction contained 8 bases not matched to a gene. The CDR3 is made up of 14 amino acids. Germline CDR1 is MDHEN and CDR2 is SYDVKM. CDR3 nucleotide sequence: TGTGCCAGCACCTCAACAGGGGTGACCTACGAGCAGTACTTC. Protein: CASTSTGVTYEQYF.

CDR3 in amino acids: CASSAGGSGETQYF. The CDR3 region has the DNA TGTGCCAGCAGCGCGGGAGGTAGCGGAGAGACCCAGTACTTC. The rearrangement uses TRBV7-3 and TRBJ2-5; 8 nucleotides agree with TRBD2. The CDR3 is made up of 14 amino acids. The V and J ends lost 5 bases and 4 bases, in that order; junction bases with no gene match: 6. Per the germline V gene, CDR1 is SGHTA and CDR2 is FQGTGA.

The chain employs TRBV28 and TRBJ2-5; D may be TRBD1 (7 bases). This CDR3 is built from 15 residues. Germline V gives CDR1 MDHEN, CDR2 SYDVKM. V gave up 7 bases and J gave up 4 bases, with 19 bases separating them. CDR3: CASTGTALGGETQYF. The CDR3 DNA sequence: TGTGCCAGCACCGGGACAGCCTTGGGAGGAGAGACCCAGTACTTC.

The genes are TRBV24-1 and TRBJ2-1, with 9 bases that match TRBD2. With 5 bases clipped from V and 6 bases from J, the junction kept 7 bases outside the gene matches. Germline-derived CDR1 and CDR2 are KGHDR and SFDVKD. The CDR3 covers 15 residues. CDR3 protein: CATSGQRGDCNEQFF. For the CDR3, the DNA is TGTGCCACCAGTGGCCAGCGGGGGGACTGCAATGAGCAGTTCTTC.

This clonotype was counted a single time. This may come from a read error, since a much larger clone is one base off. V usage is TRBV20-1 and J usage is TRBJ2-7; 7 bases fit TRBD1. This CDR3 has 13 amino acids. Germline V lookup: CDR1 DFQATT, CDR2 SNEGSKA (reference sequence). This chain's CDR3 is CSAPTGTSYGQYF. The DNA of the CDR3 is TGCAGTGCTCCGACAGGGACCTCCTACGGGCAGTACTTC.

Ten or more counts support this clonotype. The V call is TRBV29-1, the J call TRBJ2-5, with 7 bases identical to TRBD2. The trim removed 1 base at V and 4 bases at J, leaving 6 bases unmatched. CDR3 length: 14 amino acids. Germline V lookup: CDR1 SQVTM, CDR2 ANQGSEA. In DNA, the CDR3 is TGCAGCGTTGAAGCCCTTTTAGCGGGAGAGACCCAGTACTTC. As protein: CSVEALLAGETQYF.

This clonotype was seen a few times. The junction departs from germline at one end; a sequencing error may be responsible. The chain combines TRBV7-2 with TRBJ2-5; D may be TRBD2 (6 bases). The germline gives CDR1 SGHTA, CDR2 FQGNSA. CDR3 length: 15 amino acids. CDR3: CAGSQDRTIQETQYF. The CDR3 nucleotides read TGTGCCGGCAGTCAAGATAGGACTATCCAAGAGACCCAGTACTTC.

A few counts support this clonotype. The chain combines TRBV7-8 with TRBJ2-1; unclear D gene. The CDR3 length is 15 residues. Germline V gene sequence: CDR1 SGHVS, CDR2 FQNEAQ. The V end lost 2 bases, the J end lost 6 bases, and 14 bases lay between the germline ends. The DNA of the CDR3 is TGTGCCAGCAGCTTATACCGGGCGCCCAGCAATGAGCAGTTCTTC. This encodes CASSLYRAPSNEQFF.

The chain carries TRBV10-3 and TRBJ2-1; D is unresolved. CDR1 is ENHRY, CDR2 SYGVKD, per germline. There are 14 residues in the CDR3. V lost 4 bases and J lost 10, with 17 bases in between. CDR3 sequence: CAISGIDHGYEQFF. For the CDR3, the DNA is TGTGCCATCAGTGGGATAGATCACGGCTACGAGCAGTTCTTC.